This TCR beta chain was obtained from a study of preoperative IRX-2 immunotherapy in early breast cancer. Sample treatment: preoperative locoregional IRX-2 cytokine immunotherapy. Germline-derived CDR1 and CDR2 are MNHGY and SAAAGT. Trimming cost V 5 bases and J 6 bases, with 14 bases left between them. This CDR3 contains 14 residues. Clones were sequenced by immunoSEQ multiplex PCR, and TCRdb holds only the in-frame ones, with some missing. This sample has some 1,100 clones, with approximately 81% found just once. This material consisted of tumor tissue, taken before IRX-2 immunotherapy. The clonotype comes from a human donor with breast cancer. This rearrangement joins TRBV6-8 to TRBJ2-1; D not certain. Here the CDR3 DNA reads TGTGCCAGCAGTGAGGTAGAGCTCTCCAATGAGCAGTTCTTC. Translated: CASSEVELSNEQFF.